The source of this T cell receptor (beta chain) is a study of CD8+CD57+ T cells in acquired aplastic anemia (dated by TCRdb to 2016 to 2019). In the study overall: DNA extracted from sorted CD4+ and CD8+ cells had a mean of approximately 3.5 ug, with a range of about 0.18 to 27.4 ug. Mean read counts for healthy donor samples were around 10 million for CD4+ cells and about 12 million for CD8+ cells. What the work shows at the level of the full study, not this receptor alone: Roughly 30 CD8+ CDR3 sequences were shared between patients and controls but appeared highly expressed in patients and within their immunodominant clones. Between patients and healthy controls, no significant difference in CD8+ Simpson's diversity was found (P=0.060).

Genomic DNA served as template for TCR beta VDJ combination and CDR3 sequence profiling. TCR repertoire sequencing was run on an Illumina HiSeq 2000. The paper's processing steps were these. TRBV/TRBJ rearrangement plots, CDR3 size and DJ length profiles, and Simpson's diversity index were used to assess repertoires. The most abundant DNA sequence in the deep sequencing data was defined as the immunodominant clone. CDR3 amino acid sequences were checked for sharing between subjects and were compared against published repertoires and the VDJdb database. The raw public data were reprocessed by TCRdb itself: fastp quality trimming at Q25, MiXCR clonotype calling, in-frame beta chains only. Rows matching on CDR3 protein sequence are summarized as one entry with the most common DNA and genes. These V and J calls derive from TCRdb rather than the authors' analysis. The sample table contains a few hundred thousand distinct CDR3 sequences; only one count was recorded for 65% to 80% of them. Jointly, the top ten make up approximately 3.8% of the sample.

The study deep-sequenced TCR repertoires of sorted CD4+ and CD8+ blood T cells from severe aplastic anemia patients and healthy subjects. Ficoll-Paque density gradient centrifugation was used to isolate peripheral blood mononuclear cells. Before DNA extraction, CD4+ and CD8+ T cells were sorted by FACS or by magnetic beads. Worth noting for this clonotype: Its cognate antigen has yet to be identified. No much larger clonotype is one base removed from it; base qualities were not supplied.

As encoded in the germline V gene, CDR1 is SGHVT while CDR2 is SQSDAQ. Cut back by 6 bases and 8 bases, the V and J ends lie 20 bases apart. Taken from cysteine to phenylalanine, the CDR3 has 15 residues. Here the CDR3 DNA is all that survives: 45 bases in frame from base 1. Sequencing input: sorted CD4+, CD8+, or CD8+CD57+ T cells (not recorded which) from PBMCs. The chain is assembled from TRBV7-4 and TRBJ2-1; a tentative D call is TRBD2 (6 bases match). The clonotype originates from a human donor in good health, serving as a control. DNA sequence: TGTGCCAGCAGTTTATGGGCCGGAGGGAACGATGAGCAGTTCTTC. Its coded protein is CASSLWAGGNDEQFF.